The T cell receptor (beta chain) under discussion was sequenced for a study of cytomegalovirus exposure and HLA in healthy donors. General observations from the study: Follow-up analysis seemed to connect common viral pathogens with several of the most significant clusters identified. In a later analysis, TCR beta V- and J-gene trimming showed a link to a missense DCLRE1C variant.

Those who donated were healthy bone marrow donors. About this clone itself: No antigen is known for it.

PCR employed 60 Vbeta and 13 Jbeta primers. Libraries were prepared by immunoSEQ multiplex PCR; TCRdb keeps only in-frame clonotypes and omits some of them. The repertoire holds 150,000 to 200,000 clones, with 75% to 80% as singletons. CDR3 length: 13 residues. V was shortened by 2 bases and J by 5 bases, with 9 bases between the two germline ends. Germline V lookup: CDR1 KGHSH, CDR2 LQKENI. The chain is built from TRBV18 and TRBJ1-1, with no clear D. The source material was PBMCs. The clonotype comes from a woman aged 40 to 49 in good health and CMV-seronegative. The CDR3 protein is CASSPGGSTEAFF. As DNA, the CDR3 is TGTGCCAGCTCACCAGGCGGGTCGACTGAAGCTTTCTTT.